The 10 T cell receptor beta chains listed next were all sequenced from one sample in a study of cytomegalovirus exposure and HLA in healthy donors. It was with 60 Vbeta and 13 Jbeta primers that the PCR ran. TCRdb's copy holds only in-frame clones and misses some; the assay was immunoSEQ multiplex PCR. In the table there are approximately 150,000 clones, 60% to 85% of which are singletons. The source material was PBMCs. Receptor source: a woman aged 18-30 years in good health and CMV-seronegative.

This chain connects TRBV9 to TRBJ1-2, with a tentative D call TRBD1 (5 bases). This CDR3 is 15 amino acids long. V was shortened by 0 bases and J by 8 bases, with 17 bases between the two germline ends. CDR1 is SGDLS, CDR2 YYNGEE, per germline. CDR3 DNA sequence: TGTGCCAGCAGCGTAGGTGGCCAGGGAAGGTCCGGCTACACCTTC. Protein: CASSVGGQGRSGYTF.

The chain has TRBV10-2 and TRBJ2-7; TRBD1 matches at 9 bases. CDR3 length: 14 residues. J was trimmed by 7 bases and V by 6 bases; bases with no gene match: 10. CDR1 is WSHSY and CDR2 is SAAADI in the germline V gene. The CDR3, as DNA: TGCGCCAGCAGCCCCGGGACAGGGAGTTTAGAGCAGTACTTC. Translation: CASSPGTGSLEQYF.

About this clone: Other nucleotide sequences from this sample produce the same CDR3. The gene calls are TRBV5-1 and TRBJ1-3, with D unresolved. This CDR3 spans 14 amino acids. Trimming shortened V by 0 bases and J by 1 base, and 5 bases separated the two germline ends. The germline gives CDR1 SGHRS, CDR2 YFSETQ. CDR3 DNA sequence: TGCGCCAGCAGCTTGGACTCTTCTGGAAACACCATATATTTT. It codes for CASSLDSSGNTIYF.

The chain's CDR3 is CASSLGQGDTGELFF. CDR3 nucleotides: TGTGCCAGCAGCTTAGGGCAGGGTGACACCGGGGAGCTGTTTTTT. V usage is TRBV11-3 and J usage is TRBJ2-2; D might be TRBD1 (5 bases). Germline values: CDR1 SGHNT, CDR2 YENEEA. V lost 1 base and J 3 bases, leaving 9 bases between the germline ends. The CDR3 sequence is 15 residues long.

The chain uses TRBV19 and TRBJ2-1; TRBD2 matches at 11 bases. Trimming cost V 0 bases and J 9 bases; bases outside gene matches: 7. Germline V gives CDR1 LNHDA, CDR2 SQIVND (reference sequence). The CDR3 is 16 amino acids. For the CDR3, the DNA is TGTGCCAGTAGTATAGAATTGAGACTAGCGGGAAGTGAGCAGTTCTTC. Amino acid sequence: CASSIELRLAGSEQFF. Drawing the rest from reference TRBV19 and TRBJ2-1, the complete variable domain is DGGITQSPKYLFRKEGQNVTLSCEQNLNHDAMYWYRQDPGQGLRLIYYSQIVNDFQKGDIAEGYSVSREKKESFPLTVTSAQKNPTAFYLCASSIELRLAGSEQFFGPGTRLTVL.

The V call is TRBV7-4, the J call TRBJ2-1, with 9 bases aligning to TRBD2. Trimming took 0 bases from V and 5 from J; bases not matched to a gene: 11. Germline V gene lookup returns CDR1 SGHVT and CDR2 SQSDAQ. The CDR3 has 18 amino acids. Here the CDR3 DNA reads TGTGCCAGCAGCTTAGCGCTTATGTGGCGGGAGGGAGACAATGAGCAGTTCTTC. It yields the protein CASSLALMWREGDNEQFF.

This clone has only a few counts. The chain couples TRBV7-9 to TRBJ1-2; D call uncertain. The CDR3 totals 15 residues. Trimming took 1 base from V and 1 from J, leaving 10 bases between them. Germline V CDR1 and CDR2: SEHNR, FQNEAQ (reference sequence). In DNA form, the CDR3 reads TGTGCCAGCAGCTTAGGCGAGGCCATTAACTATGGCTACACCTTC. Encoded protein: CASSLGEAINYGYTF.

J is TRBJ2-7 and V is TRBV9; 8 positions match TRBD1. This CDR3 contains 15 residues. The germline gives CDR1 SGDLS, CDR2 YYNGEE. V dropped 0 bases and J dropped 3; count of bases not matched to a gene: 5. CDR3 amino acids: CASSVGMDRDYEQYF. CDR3 bases: TGTGCCAGCAGCGTAGGGATGGACAGGGACTACGAGCAGTACTTC.

The rearrangement links TRBV9 to TRBJ1-1; TRBD1 agrees at 9 bases. V shed 0 bases, J shed 7 bases, and the junction held 4 bases outside the gene matches. The CDR3 has 14 amino acids. CDR1 and CDR2 from the germline V gene are SGDLS and YYNGEE. CDR3 in DNA: TGTGCCAGCAGCGTAGAGACAGGGGGAAGTGAAGCTTTCTTT. It specifies CASSVETGGSEAFF. Together with reference TRBV9 and TRBJ1-1, the CDR3 gives the full variable domain: DSGVTQTPKHLITATGQRVTLRCSPRSGDLSVYWYQQSLDQGLQFLIQYYNGEERAKGNILERFSAQQFPDLHSELNLSSLELGDSALYFCASSVETGGSEAFFGQGTRLTVV.

This clone was counted once. The CDR3 nucleotides read TGTGCCAGCAGCTCGGACATTTTAAGGTACGAGCAGTACTTC. Amino acid sequence: CASSSDILRYEQYF. The genes are TRBV11-2 and TRBJ2-7; tentatively, D is TRBD1 (5 bases). CDR3 size: 14 residues. V dropped 4 bases and J dropped 4 bases, with 14 bases sitting between them. Germline V gene lookup returns CDR1 SGHAT and CDR2 FQNNGV.